This is a list of T cell receptor beta chains from one sample in a study of blood T cells in healthy people across ages. TCRdb processed the 5' RACE reads anew with MiXCR; each CDR3 protein has one entry. The sample records about 780,000 distinct CDR3 sequences, about half being singletons. The sample taken for sequencing was blood. Receptors were obtained from a man aged 80 or over in good health. The conserved cysteine and the conserved F or W are not part of the CDR3 here.

J: TRBJ2-5; V: TRBV7-9; CDR3: ASSLGAEVGRQETQY
J: TRBJ1-2; V: TRBV2; CDR3: ASSVLVGSGYT
J: TRBJ2-7; V: TRBV4-1; CDR3: ASSQDPPTGGNLREQY
J: TRBJ2-7; V: TRBV27; CDR3: ASSRGGIYEQY
J: NA; V: TRBV7-2; CDR3: ASSSGTDLYEQY
J: TRBJ2-6; V: TRBV28; CDR3: ASSSPVKANVLT
J: TRBJ2-1; V: TRBV4-2; CDR3: ASSQAELAGYNEQF
J: TRBJ2-5; V: TRBV24-1; CDR3: ATSPWAGGETQY
J: TRBJ2-6; V: TRBV5-1; CDR3: ASSSSGQGAVGANVLT
J: TRBJ2-7; V: TRBV7-2; CDR3: ASSLERTATEQY
J: TRBJ2-5; V: TRBV6-1; CDR3: ASIVAQGDWQETQY
J: TRBJ2-5; V: TRBV6-5; CDR3: ASSYTYFGGPQETQY
J: TRBJ2-1; V: TRBV7-3; CDR3: ASSLTAGGAYNEQF
J: NA; V: TRBV5-5; CDR3: ASSLRSGVHEQY
J: TRBJ1-5; V: TRBV12-3/TRBV12-4; CDR3: ASKPGTSNNQPQH
J: TRBJ2-7; V: TRBV5-1; CDR3: ASSTGTMDYEQY
J: TRBJ1-4; V: TRBV10-3; CDR3: AISPDRVGEKLF
J: TRBJ2-4; V: TRBV5-1; CDR3: ASSPATGKNIQY
J: TRBJ2-1; V: TRBV5-1; CDR3: ASNRELNNEQF
J: TRBJ2-7; V: TRBV9; CDR3: ASSWTPGQTYEQY
J: TRBJ2-5; V: TRBV29-1; CDR3: SVDQAGVSETQY
J: TRBJ2-2; V: TRBV14; CDR3: ASSQVSGGAGTGELF
J: TRBJ2-7; V: TRBV11-2; CDR3: ASSLEGGVRTVTYEQY
J: TRBJ2-7; V: TRBV7-2; CDR3: ASSPTSDSYEQY
J: TRBJ2-3; V: TRBV2; CDR3: ASSVAASGSSTDTQY
J: TRBJ2-1; V: TRBV4-3; CDR3: ASSKQDRGNEQF
J: TRBJ1-2; V: TRBV7-2; CDR3: ASSFDKPGTTYGYT
J: TRBJ2-2; V: TRBV15; CDR3: ATSREGTNTGELF
J: TRBJ2-1; V: TRBV7-9; CDR3: ASSLSSASYNEQF
J: TRBJ1-2; V: TRBV6-5; CDR3: ASSYNGADYGYT
J: TRBJ2-3; V: TRBV19; CDR3: ASSTGLAANTDTQY
J: TRBJ1-2; V: TRBV20-1; CDR3: SARDHRALYGYT
J: TRBJ2-1; V: TRBV4-3; CDR3: ASSSLVPNGNNEQF
J: NA; V: TRBV7-2; CDR3: ANSLSGSSYNEQY
J: TRBJ2-5; V: TRBV3-1; CDR3: ASSQGRQGAGQGTQY
J: TRBJ2-1; V: TRBV3-1; CDR3: ASSQGSGRDIEQF
J: TRBJ2-7; V: TRBV6-2/TRBV6-3; CDR3: ASRPQGGSYEQY
J: NA; V: TRBV7-2; CDR3: ASSREASSEQY
J: TRBJ1-4; V: TRBV12-3/TRBV12-4; CDR3: ASSLVGPTKGKLF
J: TRBJ2-7; V: TRBV29-1; CDR3: SIRTSGWLYEQY
J: TRBJ1-5; V: TRBV20-1; CDR3: SARMTGDRQPQH
J: TRBJ2-3; V: TRBV19; CDR3: ASSIGGNADTQY
J: TRBJ2-3; V: TRBV7-2; CDR3: ASSPKTSDTDTQY
J: TRBJ1-5; V: TRBV6-2/TRBV6-3; CDR3: ASSPRDQPQH
J: TRBJ1-2; V: TRBV29-1; CDR3: SVEVQRWEGASGYGYT
J: TRBJ2-1; V: TRBV7-3; CDR3: ASSSPSWNQNNEQF
J: TRBJ2-1; V: TRBV7-3; CDR3: ASSLDTEVAGTANEQF
J: TRBJ2-6; V: TRBV7-8; CDR3: ASSLVEAPGANVLT
J: TRBJ2-7; V: TRBV20-1; CDR3: SARDPGSSYEQY